This record concerns one T cell receptor beta chain sequence. The data belong to a study of blood T cell repertoires in COVID-19. Study information: Sources were T cells, B-cell-depleted T cells, or PBMCs; the material itself was cDNA or gDNA.

The V and J ends lost 4 bases and 1 base, in that order; junction bases with no gene match: 8. Germline CDR1 is SGHKS and CDR2 is YYEKEE (reference sequence). The length of the CDR3 is 15 residues. Original data processing: By means of reference gene primer amplification, nucleated cell counts were estimated. Sequenced by immunoSEQ multiplex PCR; TCRdb stores in-frame clones only, minus some. Clone size and V and J calls were adopted from that table, with D and trimming inferred from the DNA. The sample has some 150,000 clones, less than 95% seen once. Sample: peripheral blood. This clonotype originated in a man in his fifties with acute or convalescent COVID-19. V usage is TRBV5-5 and J usage is TRBJ2-7, with 7 positions matching TRBD1. The CDR3 spells CASSHEGQSSYEQYV. CDR3 nucleotides: TGTGCCAGCAGCCATGAGGGACAGTCATCCTACGAGCAGTACGTC.